The 8 T cell receptor beta chains in this list originate from one sample, sequenced in a study of T cell repertoires in cytomegalovirus infection. TCRdb recomputed calls from the reads with MiXCR, one row per CDR3 protein. The data hold 450,000 to 600,000 distinct CDR3 sequences, with under 55% observed a single time. No antigen is known for these receptors. The sample here was cultured PBMCs, taken from culture after CMV antigen stimulation. All receptors derive from a human donor in good health (CMV status not recorded). Some clones in this sample may be carry-over from other donors' samples.

In its sample, this clonotype was seen once. The chain recombines TRBV20-1 with TRBJ2-1; 9 positions agree with TRBD2. CDR3 length: 16 amino acids. Germline trimming cut 5 bases from V and 2 bases from J; bases unmatched to any gene: 10. Germline CDR1 is DFQATT and CDR2 is SNEGSKA (reference sequence). As DNA, the CDR3 is TGCAGTGCTTCCGAGCACGAGCGGGAGGCCTACAATGAGCAGTTCTTC. Protein sequence: CSASEHEREAYNEQFF.

This clonotype was recorded a few times. The chain couples TRBV7-2 to TRBJ1-4; no clear D gene. CDR3 length: 14 residues. Germline V gene lookup returns CDR1 SGHTA and CDR2 FQGNSA. Trimming removed 2 bases from V and 6 bases from J, with 10 bases in between. CDR3 DNA: TGTGCCAGCAGCTTAAGCCCCACAGATGAAAAACTGTTTTTT. This encodes CASSLSPTDEKLFF.

The chain couples TRBV6-2 or TRBV6-3 to TRBJ1-2; the D gene is possibly TRBD1 (6 bases). The CDR3 contains 14 residues. The ends were cut back, 6 bases at V and 4 bases at J, with 15 bases in the middle. Germline V gene sequence: CDR1 MNHEY, CDR2 SVGEGT. CDR3 nucleotide sequence: TGTGCCAGCAGGGGGGCCTTTACGTCCTATGGCTACACCTTC. Protein: CASRGAFTSYGYTF.

The genes are TRBV10-3 and TRBJ1-1; 10 bases align to TRBD1. The germline V gene has CDR1 ENHRY and CDR2 SYGVKD. V was clipped by 6 bases and J by 3 bases; unmatched bases: 4. The CDR3 is made up of 14 amino acids. DNA for the CDR3: TGTGCCATCAGACCCGGACAGGGGGACACTGAAGCTTTCTTT. Translation gives CAIRPGQGDTEAFF.

The V call is TRBV7-2, the J call TRBJ2-5; D gene unclear. The CDR3 loop spans 14 amino acids. The V end was cut by 5 bases, the J end by 5 bases, with 15 bases between. Germline CDR1 reads SGHTA; CDR2 reads FQGNSA. Here the CDR3 reads CASSLPGRLETQYF. The CDR3 DNA follows: TGTGCCAGCAGCCTCCCGGGCAGGTTGGAGACCCAGTACTTC.

This clonotype was seen more than once but under ten times. The chain employs TRBV7-2 and TRBJ2-1, with 7 bases that match TRBD1. Germline V gene lookup returns CDR1 SGHTA and CDR2 FQGNSA. J was trimmed by 9 bases and V by 5 bases; bases with no gene match: 7. The length of the CDR3 is 13 residues. CDR3 protein: CASSPTGSGEQFF. CDR3 nucleotide sequence: TGTGCCAGCAGCCCGACAGGGTCTGGTGAGCAGTTCTTC.

This rearrangement joins TRBV28 to TRBJ2-7; a possible D gene is TRBD2 (6 bases). The length of the CDR3 is 12 residues. Trimming pared 9 bases from V and 7 bases from J, leaving 16 bases between. Per germline, CDR1 MDHEN and CDR2 SYDVKM. CDR3 DNA: TGTGCCAGTTCCGGAGGTCGGGGGGAGCAGTACTTC. This translates into CASSGGRGEQYF.

The chain links TRBV12-3 or TRBV12-4 to TRBJ1-2; TRBD1 is a possible D gene (6 bases). The V end lost 4 bases, the J end lost 8 bases, and 14 bases lay between the germline ends. The CDR3 loop spans 13 amino acids. This CDR3 is CASSSQGTAGYTF. In nucleotides, the CDR3 is TGTGCCAGCAGTTCCCAGGGGACGGCGGGCTACACCTTC.